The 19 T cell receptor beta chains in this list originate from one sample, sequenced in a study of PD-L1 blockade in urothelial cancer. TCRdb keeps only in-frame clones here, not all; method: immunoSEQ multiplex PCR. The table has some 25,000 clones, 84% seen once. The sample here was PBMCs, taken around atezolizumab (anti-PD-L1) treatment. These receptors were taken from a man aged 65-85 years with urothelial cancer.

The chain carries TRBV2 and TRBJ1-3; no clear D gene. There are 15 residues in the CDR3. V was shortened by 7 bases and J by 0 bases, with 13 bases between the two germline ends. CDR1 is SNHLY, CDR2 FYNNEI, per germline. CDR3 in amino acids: CASTQTWSSGNTIYF. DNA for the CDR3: TGTGCCAGCACCCAAACATGGAGCTCTGGAAACACCATATATTTT.

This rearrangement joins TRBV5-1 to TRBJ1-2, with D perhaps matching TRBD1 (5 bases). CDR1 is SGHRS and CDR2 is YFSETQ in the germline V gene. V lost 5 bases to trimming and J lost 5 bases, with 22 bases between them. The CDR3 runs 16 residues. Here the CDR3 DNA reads TGCGCCAGCAGTATGGAGGGGAAACAGGCCCCATATGGCTACACCTTC. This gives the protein CASSMEGKQAPYGYTF.

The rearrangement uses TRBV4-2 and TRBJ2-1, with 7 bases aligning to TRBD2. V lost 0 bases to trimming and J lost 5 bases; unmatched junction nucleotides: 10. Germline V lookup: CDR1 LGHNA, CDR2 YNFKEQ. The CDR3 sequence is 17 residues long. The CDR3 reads CASSQDMAGVRHNEQFF. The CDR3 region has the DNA TGTGCCAGCAGCCAAGATATGGCGGGAGTCAGGCACAATGAGCAGTTCTTC.

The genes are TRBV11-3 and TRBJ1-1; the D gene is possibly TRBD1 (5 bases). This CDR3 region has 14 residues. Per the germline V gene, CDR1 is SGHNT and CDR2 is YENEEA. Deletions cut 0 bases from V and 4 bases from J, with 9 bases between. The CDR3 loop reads CASSLDGGVTEAFF. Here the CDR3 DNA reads TGTGCCAGCAGCTTAGATGGGGGGGTCACTGAAGCTTTCTTT.

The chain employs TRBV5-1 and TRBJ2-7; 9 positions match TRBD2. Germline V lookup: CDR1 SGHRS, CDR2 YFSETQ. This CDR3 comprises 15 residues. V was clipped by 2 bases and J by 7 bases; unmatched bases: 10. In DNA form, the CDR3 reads TGCGCCAGCAGCTTTATAACTAGCGGGTCGGGGGAGCAGTACTTC. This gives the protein CASSFITSGSGEQYF.

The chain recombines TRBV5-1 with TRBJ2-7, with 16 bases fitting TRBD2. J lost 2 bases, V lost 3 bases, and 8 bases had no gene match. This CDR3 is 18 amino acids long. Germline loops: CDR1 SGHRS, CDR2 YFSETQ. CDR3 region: CASSSAGTSGRAAYEQYF. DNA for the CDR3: TGCGCCAGCAGCTCAGCCGGGACTAGCGGGAGGGCCGCCTACGAGCAGTACTTC.

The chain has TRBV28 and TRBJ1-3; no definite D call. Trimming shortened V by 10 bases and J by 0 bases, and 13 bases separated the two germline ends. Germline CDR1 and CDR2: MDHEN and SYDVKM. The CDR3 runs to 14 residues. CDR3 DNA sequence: TGTGCCACCGCTTACGCCTACTCTGGAAACACCATATATTTT. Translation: CATAYAYSGNTIYF.

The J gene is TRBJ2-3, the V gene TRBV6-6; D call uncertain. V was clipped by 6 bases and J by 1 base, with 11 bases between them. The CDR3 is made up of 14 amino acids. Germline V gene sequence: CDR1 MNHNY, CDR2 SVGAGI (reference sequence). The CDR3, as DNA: TGTGCCAGCAGGAACGATAGAGGCACAGATACGCAGTATTTT. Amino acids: CASRNDRGTDTQYF.

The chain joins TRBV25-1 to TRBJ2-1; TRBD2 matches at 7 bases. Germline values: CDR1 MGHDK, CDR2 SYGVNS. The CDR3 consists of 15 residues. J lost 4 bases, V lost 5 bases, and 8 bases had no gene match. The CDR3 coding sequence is TGTGCCAGCAGTTTGGCAAGGCGGGGGTACAATGAGCAGTTCTTC. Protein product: CASSLARRGYNEQFF.

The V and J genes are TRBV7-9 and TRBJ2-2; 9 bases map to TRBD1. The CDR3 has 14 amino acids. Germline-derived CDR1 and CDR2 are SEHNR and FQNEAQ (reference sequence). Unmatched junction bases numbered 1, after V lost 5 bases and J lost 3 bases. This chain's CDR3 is CASSRQGDTGELFF. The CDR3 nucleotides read TGTGCCAGCAGCCGACAGGGGGACACCGGGGAGCTGTTTTTT.

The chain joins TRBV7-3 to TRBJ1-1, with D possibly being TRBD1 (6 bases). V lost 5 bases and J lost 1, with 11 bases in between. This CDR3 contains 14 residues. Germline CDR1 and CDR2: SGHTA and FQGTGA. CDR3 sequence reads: CASSQAGENTEAFF. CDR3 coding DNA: TGTGCCAGCAGCCAGGCAGGGGAGAACACTGAAGCTTTCTTT.

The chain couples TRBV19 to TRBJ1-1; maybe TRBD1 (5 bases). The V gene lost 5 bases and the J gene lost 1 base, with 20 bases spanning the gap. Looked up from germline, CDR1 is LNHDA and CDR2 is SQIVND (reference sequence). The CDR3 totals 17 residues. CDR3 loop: CASSPIGWAGTNTEAFF. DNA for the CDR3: TGTGCCAGTAGTCCTATAGGATGGGCGGGGACGAACACTGAAGCTTTCTTT.

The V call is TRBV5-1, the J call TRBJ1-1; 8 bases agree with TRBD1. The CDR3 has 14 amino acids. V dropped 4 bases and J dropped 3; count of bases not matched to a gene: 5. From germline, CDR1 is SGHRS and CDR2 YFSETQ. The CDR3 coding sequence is TGCGCCAGCAGCGGGACAGGCTGGGACACTGAAGCTTTCTTT. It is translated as CASSGTGWDTEAFF. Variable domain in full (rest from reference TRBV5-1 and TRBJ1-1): KAGVTQTPRYLIKTRGQQVTLSCSPISGHRSVSWYQQTPGQGLQFLFEYFSETQRNKGNFPGRFSGRQFSNSRSEMNVSTLELGDSALYLCASSGTGWDTEAFFGQGTRLTVV.

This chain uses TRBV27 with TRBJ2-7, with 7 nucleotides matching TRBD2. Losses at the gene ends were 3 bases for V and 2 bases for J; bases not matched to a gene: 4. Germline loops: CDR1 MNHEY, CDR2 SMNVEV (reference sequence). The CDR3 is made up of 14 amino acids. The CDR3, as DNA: TGTGCCAGCAGTTTTCGCGGGAGCACCTACGAGCAGTACTTC. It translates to CASSFRGSTYEQYF.

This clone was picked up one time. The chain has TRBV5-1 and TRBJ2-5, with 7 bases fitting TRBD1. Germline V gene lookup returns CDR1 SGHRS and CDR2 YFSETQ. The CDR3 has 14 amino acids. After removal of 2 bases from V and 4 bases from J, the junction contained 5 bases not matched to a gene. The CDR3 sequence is CASSLGQAGETQYF. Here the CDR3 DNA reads TGCGCCAGCAGCTTAGGACAGGCCGGAGAGACCCAGTACTTC.

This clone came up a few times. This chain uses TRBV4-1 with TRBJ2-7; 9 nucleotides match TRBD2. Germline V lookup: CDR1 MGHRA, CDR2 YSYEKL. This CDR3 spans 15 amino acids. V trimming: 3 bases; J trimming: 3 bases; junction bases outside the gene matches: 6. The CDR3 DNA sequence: TGCGCCAGCAGCCAGGTAGCGGGAGCTTTCTACGAGCAGTACTTC. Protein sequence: CASSQVAGAFYEQYF.

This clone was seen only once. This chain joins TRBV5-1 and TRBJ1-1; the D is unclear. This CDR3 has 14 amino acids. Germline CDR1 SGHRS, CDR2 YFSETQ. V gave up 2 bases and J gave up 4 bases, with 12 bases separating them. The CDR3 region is CASSFSTLSTEAFF. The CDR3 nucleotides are TGCGCCAGCAGCTTTAGTACCCTAAGCACTGAAGCTTTCTTT.

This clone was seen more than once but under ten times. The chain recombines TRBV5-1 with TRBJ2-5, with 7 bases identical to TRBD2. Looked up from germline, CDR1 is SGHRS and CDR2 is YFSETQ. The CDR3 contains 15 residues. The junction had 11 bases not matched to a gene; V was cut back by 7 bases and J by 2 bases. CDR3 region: CASGFAGADQETQYF. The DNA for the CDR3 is TGCGCCAGCGGTTTCGCGGGAGCGGATCAAGAGACCCAGTACTTC.

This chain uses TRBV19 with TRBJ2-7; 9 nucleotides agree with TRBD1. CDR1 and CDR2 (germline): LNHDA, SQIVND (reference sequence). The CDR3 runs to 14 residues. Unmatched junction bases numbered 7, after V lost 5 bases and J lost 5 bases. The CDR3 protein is CASSATGGVDEQYF. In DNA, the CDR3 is TGTGCCAGTAGTGCTACAGGGGGCGTCGACGAGCAGTACTTC.